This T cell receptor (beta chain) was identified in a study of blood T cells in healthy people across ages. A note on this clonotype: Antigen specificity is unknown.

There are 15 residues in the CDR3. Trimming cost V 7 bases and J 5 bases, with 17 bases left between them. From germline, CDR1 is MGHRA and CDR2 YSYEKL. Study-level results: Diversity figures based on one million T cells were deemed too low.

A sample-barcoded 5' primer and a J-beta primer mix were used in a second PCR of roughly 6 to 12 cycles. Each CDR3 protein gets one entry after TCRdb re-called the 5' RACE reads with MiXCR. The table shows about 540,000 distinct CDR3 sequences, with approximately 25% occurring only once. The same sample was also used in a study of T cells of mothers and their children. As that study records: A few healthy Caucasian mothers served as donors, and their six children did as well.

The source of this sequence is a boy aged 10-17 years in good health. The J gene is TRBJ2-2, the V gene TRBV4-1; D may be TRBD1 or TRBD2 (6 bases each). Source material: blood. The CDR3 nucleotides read TGCGCCAGCATGGGGCCGGGGGCATCTACCGGGGAGCTGTTTTTT. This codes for CASMGPGASTGELFF.